Each of the 20 T cell receptor beta chains below was sequenced from the same sample in a study of T cells in Graves' hyperthyroidism and ophthalmopathy. Amplified regions were TCR beta CDR3 sequences from RNA transcripts. During a first-round RT-PCR of the TCR CDR3, the HTBI primer set was used. TCRdb re-derived calls from the multiplex PCR reads in MiXCR, one entry per CDR3 protein. The sample yields roughly 710,000 distinct CDR3 sequences, approximately 36% seen once. The sequencing sample was made of blood. The receptors originated from a woman in her thirties or forties with Graves' hyperthyroidism.

This rearrangement joins TRBV29-1 to TRBJ2-7; TRBD2 is a possible D gene (6 bases). The CDR3 sequence is 14 residues long. Trimming removed 6 bases at V and 7 bases at J, with 22 bases between. Germline CDR1 and CDR2: SQVTM and ANQGSEA. The CDR3 DNA reads as TGCAGCGTGGGACGGGAGAGCTCCTACAATGAGCAGTACTTC. Translated: CSVGRESSYNEQYF.

The chain has TRBV2 and TRBJ1-2; D may be TRBD1 (6 bases). The CDR3 is made up of 12 amino acids. Germline V gene lookup returns CDR1 SNHLY and CDR2 FYNNEI. V dropped 4 bases and J dropped 6 bases, with 9 bases sitting between them. CDR3 amino acids: CASSAGADGYTF. CDR3 DNA: TGTGCCAGCAGTGCAGGGGCGGATGGCTACACCTTC. Based on the CDR3 plus reference TRBV2 and TRBJ1-2, the full variable domain is EPEVTQTPSHQVTQMGQEVILRCVPISNHLYFYWYRQILGQKVEFLVSFYNNEISEKSEIFDDQFSVERPDGSNFTLKIRSTKLEDSAMYFCASSAGADGYTFGSGTRLTVV.

This clonotype has only a few counts. The V and J genes are TRBV10-3 and TRBJ1-2, with D tentatively TRBD1 (5 bases). The CDR3 loop spans 13 amino acids. Germline CDR1 and CDR2: ENHRY and SYGVKD. V was clipped by 7 bases and J by 5 bases, with 14 bases between them. This chain's CDR3 is CAITTDSYYGYTF. CDR3 bases: TGTGCCATCACCACCGACAGCTATTATGGCTACACCTTC.

The V gene is TRBV20-1, the J gene TRBJ2-7, with D maybe TRBD1 (6 bases). The V and J ends lost 2 bases and 7 bases respectively, with 21 bases between them. The CDR3 is 15 residues long. Looked up from germline, CDR1 is DFQATT and CDR2 is SNEGSKA (reference sequence). The CDR3 coding sequence is TGCAGTGCTAGACCGTTGGCAGGGGACACCGGGGAGCAGTACTTC. Protein product: CSARPLAGDTGEQYF.

This clonotype occurred a few times. The J gene is TRBJ1-2, the V gene TRBV13, with D hard to call. The CDR3 consists of 16 residues. Trimming pared 5 bases from V and 2 bases from J, leaving 18 bases between. Germline CDR1 reads PRHDT; CDR2 reads FYEKMQ (reference sequence). The CDR3 DNA reads as TGTGCCAGCAGCCCCAACGCCAGAGGGATGAACTATGGCTACACCTTC. Amino acid sequence: CASSPNARGMNYGYTF.

This clonotype was picked up a small number of times. A read error may be the cause here, since a much bigger clone is one base away. The genes are TRBV10-3 and TRBJ1-3, with D unclear. Germline-derived CDR1 and CDR2 are ENHRY and SYGVKD. This CDR3 has 14 residues. V was cut by 7 bases and J by 0 bases, with 10 bases left in between. The CDR3 sequence: CAINMGSSGNTIYF. The CDR3, as DNA: TGTGCCATCAATATGGGCAGCTCTGGAAACACCATATATTTT.

This rearrangement joins TRBV7-2 to TRBJ1-2; 7 nucleotides line up with TRBD1. The germline CDR1 and CDR2 sequences are SGHTA and FQGNSA. V shed 3 bases and J 7 bases; nucleotides not matched to a gene: 8. The CDR3 is made up of 14 amino acids. CDR3 DNA: TGTGCCAGCAGCTTGTTCATAGGGGGCCCTGGCTACACCTTC. It codes for CASSLFIGGPGYTF.

CDR3 sequence (DNA): TGCAGTGCTAGTACCAGTGGGGGGACCAGCGAGAAAGAGACCCAGTACTTC. It codes for CSASTSGGTSEKETQYF. The chain couples TRBV20-1 to TRBJ2-5; weak D call: TRBD2 (6 bases). The CDR3 has 17 amino acids. CDR1 and CDR2 (germline): DFQATT, SNEGSKA (reference sequence). The V gene lost 3 bases and the J gene lost 3 bases, with 23 bases spanning the gap.

The rearrangement links TRBV12-3 or TRBV12-4 to TRBJ1-2; perhaps TRBD1 as D (6 bases). Trimming removed 6 bases from V and 8 bases from J, with 19 bases in between. The CDR3 consists of 14 residues. The CDR3 region has the DNA TGTGCCAGCAGCTCCTCCATGGGGGCAAGGGGCTACACCTTC. Its protein is CASSSSMGARGYTF.

This clonotype was picked up many times. V is TRBV7-8 and J is TRBJ1-4; 12 bases agree with TRBD1. With 4 bases clipped from V and 8 bases from J, the junction kept 8 bases outside the gene matches. CDR1 and CDR2 from the germline V gene are SGHVS and FQNEAQ. There are 16 residues in the CDR3. DNA for the CDR3: TGTGCCAGCAGCTCAGGACCCGGGACAGGGGGCGAAAAACTGTTTTTT. Amino acids: CASSSGPGTGGEKLFF.

The table lists this clonotype with many counts. V usage is TRBV2 and J usage is TRBJ1-2; D gene ambiguous. Germline lookup yields CDR1 SNHLY and CDR2 FYNNEI. The CDR3 extends over 12 amino acids. V gave up 3 bases and J gave up 7 bases, with 9 bases separating them. This chain's CDR3 is CASSEWVGGYTF. The DNA of the CDR3 is TGTGCCAGCAGTGAGTGGGTCGGTGGCTACACCTTC. The variable domain in full, with the rest retrieved from reference TRBV2 and TRBJ1-2, is EPEVTQTPSHQVTQMGQEVILRCVPISNHLYFYWYRQILGQKVEFLVSFYNNEISEKSEIFDDQFSVERPDGSNFTLKIRSTKLEDSAMYFCASSEWVGGYTFGSGTRLTVV.

A word on this clonotype: Possible read error: a much larger clone is one base away. The chain combines TRBV9 with TRBJ2-7; possibly TRBD1 for D (6 bases). Germline CDR1 SGDLS, CDR2 YYNGEE. V gave up 0 bases and J gave up 3 bases, with 10 bases separating them. This CDR3 is built from 14 residues. The CDR3 loop is CASSVEGTYYEQYV. As DNA, the CDR3 is TGTGCCAGCAGCGTAGAGGGGACATACTACGAGCAGTACGTC.

This chain uses TRBV30 with TRBJ1-1, with unresolved D. This CDR3 contains 13 residues. Germline V CDR1 and CDR2: GTSNPN, SVGIG (reference sequence). Trimming stripped 2 bases from V and 6 bases from J, with 13 bases between. The CDR3 protein is CAWSSTEEAEAFF. The CDR3 bases are TGTGCCTGGAGTTCCACAGAAGAGGCTGAAGCTTTCTTT.

This clonotype was seen a few times. CDR3 nucleotide sequence: TGTGCCAGCAGCCCCAAGTTCCACGAGCAGTACTTC. It yields the protein CASSPKFHEQYF. The J gene is TRBJ2-7, the V gene TRBV28, with unresolved D. Germline V gives CDR1 MDHEN, CDR2 SYDVKM. V shed 6 bases and J shed 5 bases, with 11 bases lying between them. The CDR3 extends over 12 amino acids.

This clonotype has only a few counts. V is TRBV29-1 and J is TRBJ2-7, with D perhaps TRBD2 (6 bases). From germline, CDR1 is SQVTM and CDR2 ANQGSEA. This CDR3 contains 12 residues. V lost 4 bases and J 3 bases, leaving 10 bases between the germline ends. The CDR3 DNA reads TGCAGCGTTGGGGGGGAACTCTACGAGCAGTACTTC. This sequence encodes CSVGGELYEQYF.

The J gene is TRBJ1-2, the V gene TRBV29-1, with 8 bases aligning to TRBD1. This CDR3 has 14 residues. Per the germline V gene, CDR1 is SQVTM and CDR2 is ANQGSEA. Unmatched junction bases numbered 11, after V lost 3 bases and J lost 8 bases. CDR3 in DNA: TGCAGCGTTGACGACAGGGGCGGGGATCTCGGCTACACCTTC. Translation gives CSVDDRGGDLGYTF.

Turning to this clonotype: A much larger clonotype is one base distant, so this may be a read error. The chain is built from TRBV7-2 and TRBJ2-5; 11 bases are a match to TRBD1. The CDR3 runs to 14 residues. Germline CDR1 and CDR2: SGHTA and FQGNSA. J lost 7 bases, V lost 4 bases, and 5 bases had no gene match. The chain's CDR3 is CASSYRGQGGTQYF. The CDR3, as DNA: TGTGCCAGCAGCTACCGGGGACAGGGGGGGACCCAGTACTTC.

This clonotype was observed many times. This sequence joins TRBV10-1 and TRBJ2-7; tentatively, D is TRBD1 or TRBD2 (5 bases each). In germline, CDR1 is WNHNN, CDR2 SYGVQD (reference sequence). Deletions cut 10 bases from V and 2 bases from J, with 18 bases between. The CDR3 is 14 residues long. The chain's CDR3 is CANTPGPTAYEQYF. DNA for the CDR3: TGCGCCAACACGCCGGGACCGACTGCCTACGAGCAGTACTTC.

This clonotype was counted ten times or more. The V gene is TRBV5-8, the J gene TRBJ1-5; D unclear. CDR1 and CDR2 from the germline V gene are SGHTS and YDEGEE. The CDR3 contains 11 residues. Trimming cost V 3 bases and J 8 bases, with 6 bases left between them. The CDR3 here is CASSWMEPQHF. The DNA for the CDR3 is TGTGCCAGCAGCTGGATGGAGCCCCAGCATTTT.

The chain couples TRBV6-5 to TRBJ1-4, with a possible D match to TRBD1 (5 bases). V was trimmed by 5 bases and J by 3 bases, leaving 13 bases between them. Germline V lookup: CDR1 MNHEY, CDR2 SVGAGI. The CDR3 is 15 residues long. CDR3 residues: CASSVRGAANEKLFF. The CDR3 coding sequence is TGTGCCAGCAGTGTCCGAGGGGCAGCTAATGAAAAACTGTTTTTT.